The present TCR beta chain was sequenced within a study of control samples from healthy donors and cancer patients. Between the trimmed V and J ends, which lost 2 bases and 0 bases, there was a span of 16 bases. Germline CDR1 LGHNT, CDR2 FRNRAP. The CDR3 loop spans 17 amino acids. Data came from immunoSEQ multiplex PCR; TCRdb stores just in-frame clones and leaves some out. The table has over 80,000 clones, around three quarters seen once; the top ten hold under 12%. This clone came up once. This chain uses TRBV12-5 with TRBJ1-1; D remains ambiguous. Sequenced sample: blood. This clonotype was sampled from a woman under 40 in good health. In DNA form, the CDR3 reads TGTGCTAGTGGTTTGTCCGTTCCGGGTGTGCTGAACACTGAAGCTTTCTTT. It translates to CASGLSVPGVLNTEAFF.